This T cell receptor beta chain is from a study of patients and donors after allogeneic stem cell transplantation. This CDR3 contains 12 residues. V was shortened by 1 base and J by 10 bases, with 8 bases between the two germline ends. TCRdb re-analysed the RT-PCR reads in MiXCR, keeping a single row per CDR3 protein. The sample yields hundreds of thousands of distinct CDR3 sequences, approximately 16% seen once. This TCR derives from a human donor who was either an allogeneic HSCT recipient or a stem cell or donor lymphocyte infusion donor (not recorded which). It is not recorded whose cells these are; they may come from a transplant donor. Sequencing was carried out using blood, either unsorted or a sorted T cell fraction (not recorded which). The chain employs TRBV12-3 or TRBV12-4 and TRBJ2-1; D ambiguous. CDR3 sequence: CASSLERWEQFF. The CDR3 bases are TGTGCCAGCAGTTTAGAGAGGTGGGAGCAGTTCTTC.